This is a list of T cell receptor beta chains from one sample in a study of blood T cells in healthy people across ages. TCRdb itself ran the 5' RACE reads through MiXCR, one entry per CDR3 protein. The sample has 1.5 million to 2 million distinct CDR3 sequences; 28% are singletons. Sequenced: blood. The receptors shown here come from a woman in her 30s in good health. Both conserved end residues are part of each CDR3. The order of the fields is clone size, D gene, J gene, V gene, CDR3 DNA, CDR3 protein. A D gene is named only where the DNA matches it firmly. Size is omitted from some rows. Given values are once, few, many or a class for expanded clones.

size: -
D: -
J: TRBJ1-4
V: TRBV2
DNA: TGTGCCAGCAGTGCGTACAGAACAGGTGAAAAACTGTTTTTT
CDR3: CASSAYRTGEKLFF

size: -
D: TRBD1
J: TRBJ1-6
V: TRBV11-2
DNA: TGTGCCAGCAGCTTAAACGGACAGGGTTATTCACCCCTCCACTTT
CDR3: CASSLNGQGYSPLHF

size: -
D: -
J: TRBJ2-1
V: TRBV28
DNA: TGTGCCAGCAGTCCCGTCGGGCGGGGACCCTACAATGAGCAGTTCTTC
CDR3: CASSPVGRGPYNEQFF

size: -
D: -
J: TRBJ2-1
V: TRBV5-1
DNA: TGCGCCAGCAGCTCTATTACAGGGAGCTCCTACAATGAGCAGTTCTTC
CDR3: CASSSITGSSYNEQFF

size: few
D: -
J: TRBJ1-1
V: TRBV2
DNA: TGTGCCAACCGGCGCATCCTCAACACTGAAGCTTTCTTT
CDR3: CANRRILNTEAFF

size: many
D: -
J: TRBJ1-2
V: TRBV29-1
DNA: TGCAGCGTGGACCGGGGTGGCTACACCTTC
CDR3: CSVDRGGYTF

size: -
D: TRBD1
J: TRBJ2-3
V: TRBV4-1
DNA: TGCGCCAGCAGCCCGCAGACAGGGGGAAAAACAGATACGCAGTATTTT
CDR3: CASSPQTGGKTDTQYF

size: -
D: -
J: TRBJ1-2
V: TRBV20-1
DNA: TGCAGTGCTAGAGCGGGGGCCGATGGCTACACCTTC
CDR3: CSARAGADGYTF

size: -
D: TRBD1
J: TRBJ1-6
V: TRBV12-3/TRBV12-4
DNA: TGTGCCAGCAGGAGAGACACAGGGGGAGGCAATTCACCCCTCCACTTT
CDR3: CASRRDTGGGNSPLHF

size: -
D: -
J: TRBJ1-1
V: TRBV14
DNA: TGTGCCAGCAGCCAAGACAGAACGAGCTCTGAAGCTTTCTTT
CDR3: CASSQDRTSSEAFF

size: -
D: TRBD2
J: TRBJ2-1
V: TRBV11-2
DNA: TGTGCCAGCAGCACCCCAAGTCCGGGACTAGCGGGAGGCTCCTCCTGCAATGAGCAGTTCTTC
CDR3: CASSTPSPGLAGGSSCNEQFF

size: many
D: -
J: TRBJ2-7
V: TRBV7-2
DNA: TGTGCCAGCAGCTCCTCGACATCGGGTATCAACTACGAGCAGTACTTC
CDR3: CASSSSTSGINYEQYF

size: few
D: -
J: TRBJ2-4
V: TRBV18
DNA: TGTGCCAGCTCACCATCTCCGGACAGCATTGAGCAGTACTTC
CDR3: CASSPSPDSIEQYF

size: few
D: -
J: TRBJ1-2
V: TRBV7-8
DNA: TGTGCCAGCAGCTTAGAACGAGCAGGGCCTTATGGCTACACCTTC
CDR3: CASSLERAGPYGYTF